One sample yielded the 24 T cell receptor beta chains listed below, sequenced in a study of cytomegalovirus exposure and HLA in healthy donors. PCR was performed using 60 Vbeta and 13 Jbeta primers. Profiled with immunoSEQ multiplex PCR; TCRdb holds only in-frame clones, not every one. The top ten hold 2.5% to 3.5% of the sample, which has 50,000 to 70,000 clones, about 78% seen once. Source material: PBMCs. The receptors originated from a girl aged 5 to 17 in good health and CMV-seropositive.

The chain has TRBV28 and TRBJ1-2, with a weak D call TRBD1 (5 bases). The germline V and J ends were trimmed by 5 bases and 2 bases, with 15 bases remaining between them. There are 15 residues in the CDR3. CDR1 MDHEN and CDR2 SYDVKM come from the germline V gene. CDR3 DNA: TGTGCCAGCAGTCCTCGACAGCGAGCGAACTATGGCTACACCTTC. Its protein is CASSPRQRANYGYTF.

Only one count was recorded for this clone. The chain has TRBV5-1 and TRBJ2-1, with D unresolved. This CDR3 is built from 13 residues. Germline values: CDR1 SGHRS, CDR2 YFSETQ. The germline V and J ends were trimmed by 0 bases and 3 bases, with 4 bases remaining between them. CDR3 protein: CASSLDSYNEQFF. The CDR3 DNA reads as TGCGCCAGCAGCTTGGACAGCTACAATGAGCAGTTCTTC.

V is TRBV19 and J is TRBJ2-7; the match to TRBD2 covers 9 bases. The V gene's germline CDR1 is LNHDA and CDR2 SQIVND (reference sequence). The junction had 5 bases not matched to a gene; V was cut back by 2 bases and J by 3 bases. The length of the CDR3 is 15 residues. The CDR3 is CASSIIAGADYEQYF. CDR3 bases: TGTGCCAGTAGTATAATAGCGGGAGCCGACTACGAGCAGTACTTC.

This chain joins TRBV7-6 and TRBJ1-1; a possible D gene is TRBD1 (5 bases). The V gene lost 4 bases and the J gene lost 6 bases, with 9 bases spanning the gap. Germline V gives CDR1 SGHVS, CDR2 FNYEAQ. The CDR3 contains 12 residues. The DNA of the CDR3 is TGTGCCAGCAGCTCGCACAGGTCTGAAGCTTTCTTT. This gives the protein CASSSHRSEAFF.

This sequence joins TRBV5-5 and TRBJ1-2; D is unclear. CDR3 size: 14 residues. V was clipped by 4 bases and J by 5 bases, with 15 bases between them. The germline gives CDR1 SGHKS, CDR2 YYEKEE (reference sequence). The chain's CDR3 is CASSAGLTTYGYTF. CDR3 nucleotide sequence: TGTGCCAGCAGCGCGGGCCTCACCACTTATGGCTACACCTTC.

The chain couples TRBV2 to TRBJ1-2, with 7 bases fitting TRBD1. From germline, CDR1 is SNHLY and CDR2 FYNNEI. This CDR3 is built from 12 residues. V lost 6 bases and J lost 2; bases outside the gene matches: 0. The CDR3, as DNA: TGTGCCAGCAGGACAGGGAACTATGGCTACACCTTC. Translated, it gives CASRTGNYGYTF.

The V call is TRBV30, the J call TRBJ1-1, with 7 bases identical to TRBD1. Germline V gene sequence: CDR1 GTSNPN, CDR2 SVGIG (reference sequence). There are 12 residues in the CDR3. J was trimmed by 8 bases and V by 2 bases; bases with no gene match: 5. DNA of the CDR3: TGTGCCTGGAGTCCACGGACAGGAGAAGCTTTCTTT. It yields the protein CAWSPRTGEAFF. The full variable domain, with the rest looked up from reference TRBV30 and TRBJ1-1, is SQTIHQWPATLVQPVGSPLSLECTVEGTSNPNLYWYRQAAGRGLQLLFYSVGIGQISSEVPQNLSASRPQDRQFILSSKKLLLSDSGFYLCAWSPRTGEAFFGQGTRLTVV.

The chain is built from TRBV4-1 and TRBJ1-2; D is possibly TRBD1 (6 bases). Germline CDR1 MGHRA, CDR2 YSYEKL. V was trimmed by 3 bases and J by 4 bases, leaving 15 bases between them. The CDR3 covers 15 residues. CDR3 loop: CASSQTAGATYGYTF. The CDR3 DNA follows: TGCGCCAGCAGCCAGACGGCGGGGGCGACCTATGGCTACACCTTC.

This sequence joins TRBV11-2 and TRBJ2-7; D possibly corresponds to TRBD1 (5 bases). The CDR3 is 18 residues long. Germline CDR1 SGHAT, CDR2 FQNNGV. Trimming took 2 bases from V and 4 from J, leaving 24 bases between them. For the CDR3, the DNA is TGTGCCAGCAGCTTATCAAGGGGTTTAGGACAACCGCCTTACGAGCAGTACTTC. As protein: CASSLSRGLGQPPYEQYF.

The chain employs TRBV2 and TRBJ1-5; 8 bases are a match to TRBD1. Germline trimming cut 5 bases from V and 6 bases from J; bases unmatched to any gene: 6. Germline CDR1 and CDR2: SNHLY and FYNNEI. This CDR3 is built from 14 residues. The CDR3 sequence is CASSQQGAFQPQHF. CDR3 DNA sequence: TGTGCCAGCAGTCAGCAGGGGGCGTTTCAGCCCCAGCATTTT.

The genes are TRBV4-3 and TRBJ1-2; 9 nucleotides match TRBD1. V was pared by 1 base and J by 7 bases, with 7 bases of the junction left unmatched. Germline V lookup: CDR1 LGHNA, CDR2 YSLEER. The CDR3 has 15 amino acids. CDR3 nucleotide sequence: TGCGCCAGCAGCCAAGGGGTACAGGGGGCCCTTGGCTACACCTTC. As protein: CASSQGVQGALGYTF.

A word on this clone: In the same sample, other DNA sequences code for this CDR3. J is TRBJ1-1 and V is TRBV28, with TRBD1 as a possible D gene (6 bases). This CDR3 is built from 15 residues. Trimming pared 8 bases from V and 4 bases from J, leaving 20 bases between. Germline V gene lookup returns CDR1 MDHEN and CDR2 SYDVKM. This chain's CDR3 is CASRRGTGWGTEAFF. In DNA form, the CDR3 reads TGTGCCAGCCGCAGGGGTACAGGTTGGGGCACTGAAGCTTTCTTT. The variable domain in full, with the rest retrieved from reference TRBV28 and TRBJ1-1, is DVKVTQSSRYLVKRTGEKVFLECVQDMDHENMFWYRQDPGLGLRLIYFSYDVKMKEKGDIPEGYSVSREKKERFSLILESASTNQTSMYLCASRRGTGWGTEAFFGQGTRLTVV.

V and J are TRBV6-6 and TRBJ2-7; a weak D match, TRBD2 (5 bases). The CDR3 consists of 14 residues. The V and J ends lost 4 bases and 4 bases respectively, with 14 bases between them. Germline CDR1 reads MNHNY; CDR2 reads SVGAGI (reference sequence). The CDR3 loop reads CASSSAGLSYEQYF. CDR3 bases: TGTGCCAGCAGTTCCGCCGGACTGAGTTACGAGCAGTACTTC.

The V gene is TRBV29-1, the J gene TRBJ1-5, with 7 bases matching TRBD1. The length of the CDR3 is 13 residues. V was pared by 7 bases and J by 4 bases, with 7 bases of the junction left unmatched. From germline, CDR1 is SQVTM and CDR2 ANQGSEA. The CDR3 region is CSASGTDNQPQHF. DNA of the CDR3: TGCAGCGCGTCCGGGACAGATAATCAGCCCCAGCATTTT.

This clone was found once. The chain couples TRBV11-2 to TRBJ2-7, with a weak D call TRBD2 (5 bases). CDR3 length: 12 residues. Trimming removed 5 bases at V and 0 bases at J, with 5 bases between. Germline CDR1 is SGHAT and CDR2 is FQNNGV. CDR3 DNA sequence: TGTGCCAGCAGCGGGAGCTCCTACGAGCAGTACTTC. The encoded protein is CASSGSSYEQYF.

The genes are TRBV19 and TRBJ1-6; D gene ambiguous. The CDR3 is 15 amino acids. Germline CDR1 and CDR2: LNHDA and SQIVND (reference sequence). The V and J ends lost 2 bases and 10 bases respectively, with 15 bases between them. In DNA, the CDR3 is TGTGCCAGTAGTATAAGTTGGTTTAGCGGCTCACCCCTCCACTTT. It yields the protein CASSISWFSGSPLHF.

The rearrangement links TRBV7-2 to TRBJ2-3, with unresolved D. CDR3 length: 13 residues. V gave up 1 base and J gave up 1 base, with 3 bases separating them. Germline CDR1 SGHTA, CDR2 FQGNSA. The CDR3 sequence is CASSLGGTDTQYF. In DNA form, the CDR3 reads TGTGCCAGCAGCTTAGGAGGCACAGATACGCAGTATTTT.

This clone was observed a few times. The chain is built from TRBV29-1 and TRBJ2-5; 8 nucleotides agree with TRBD2. The germline gives CDR1 SQVTM, CDR2 ANQGSEA. This CDR3 is 13 amino acids long. J gave up 6 bases and V 4 bases, and 7 bases lay outside the gene matches. This CDR3 reads CSVAGGGVQTQYF. In nucleotides, the CDR3 is TGCAGCGTTGCGGGAGGGGGTGTGCAGACCCAGTACTTC. The full variable domain, in which reference TRBV29-1 and TRBJ2-5 provide the parts outside the CDR3, is SAVISQKPSRDICQRGTSLTIQCQVDSQVTMMFWYRQQPGQSLTLIATANQGSEATYESGFVIDKFPISRPNLTFSTLTVSNMSPEDSSIYLCSVAGGGVQTQYFGPGTRLLVL.

The chain couples TRBV28 to TRBJ1-5; 7 nucleotides line up with TRBD1. The CDR3 loop spans 14 amino acids. Germline V gene lookup returns CDR1 MDHEN and CDR2 SYDVKM. The V gene end was trimmed by 4 bases and the J gene end by 2 bases; junction bases not matched to a gene: 2. DNA for the CDR3: TGTGCCAGCAGTTACAGGGGACGCAATCAGCCCCAGCATTTT. The encoded protein is CASSYRGRNQPQHF.

The rearrangement links TRBV28 to TRBJ2-1, with 8 bases fitting TRBD2. CDR3 length equals 16 residues. CDR1 and CDR2 from the germline V gene are MDHEN and SYDVKM. V lost 5 bases to trimming and J lost 6 bases; unmatched junction nucleotides: 12. CDR3 sequence: CASSPNREGRGNEQFF. The CDR3 region has the DNA TGTGCCAGCAGTCCAAACCGGGAGGGCCGGGGCAATGAGCAGTTCTTC.

The V gene is TRBV29-1, the J gene TRBJ2-1; 7 nucleotides agree with TRBD2. The CDR3 runs to 14 residues. Per germline, CDR1 SQVTM and CDR2 ANQGSEA. V was clipped by 6 bases and J by 2 bases; unmatched bases: 7. The CDR3 DNA follows: TGCAGCGTGCGGCGGGGGACGCCCTACAATGAGCAGTTCTTC. Protein: CSVRRGTPYNEQFF.

The chain carries TRBV6-1 and TRBJ2-7; 13 bases match TRBD2. CDR1 is MNHNS, CDR2 SASEGT, per germline. This CDR3 has 15 residues. V gave up 1 base and J gave up 3 bases; unmatched junction bases: 0. CDR3 sequence: CASSEGLAGGYEQYF. CDR3 DNA sequence: TGTGCCAGCAGTGAAGGACTAGCGGGGGGCTACGAGCAGTACTTC.

The chain employs TRBV30 and TRBJ1-6; no firm D call. Looked up from germline, CDR1 is GTSNPN and CDR2 is SVGIG (reference sequence). V was trimmed by 5 bases and J by 7 bases, leaving 6 bases between them. CDR3 length equals 11 residues. The CDR3 DNA sequence: TGTGCCTGGCGGGAAAATTCACCCCTCCACTTT. Protein: CAWRENSPLHF.

This clone was detected a few times. The chain is built from TRBV19 and TRBJ1-2; maybe TRBD1 (6 bases). CDR1 is LNHDA, CDR2 SQIVND, per germline (reference sequence). The CDR3 is made up of 13 amino acids. Trimming removed 3 bases from V and 3 bases from J, with 8 bases in between. CDR3 protein: CASSIRGYYGYTF. The CDR3 DNA reads TGTGCCAGTAGTATTAGGGGGTACTATGGCTACACCTTC.